A single sample gave rise to the 12 T cell receptor beta chains below, sequenced in a study of cytomegalovirus exposure and HLA in healthy donors. PCR employed 60 Vbeta and 13 Jbeta primers. Repertoires were generated with immunoSEQ multiplex PCR, while TCRdb's copy carries only in-frame clones and drops some. Its listing shows 70,000 or so clones. Sequencing input: PBMCs. These receptor sequences come from a female donor in good health and CMV-seropositive.

The chain links TRBV7-2 to TRBJ2-5, with 9 positions matching TRBD1. Germline V gene sequence: CDR1 SGHTA, CDR2 FQGNSA. Trimming took 5 bases from V and 2 from J; bases not matched to a gene: 3. The CDR3 runs 14 residues. DNA for the CDR3: TGTGCCAGCAGCCAAGACAGGGGGCAAGAGACCCAGTACTTC. Translating it yields CASSQDRGQETQYF.

V and J are TRBV19 and TRBJ1-4, with D unresolved. This CDR3 has 15 amino acids. The germline gives CDR1 LNHDA, CDR2 SQIVND (reference sequence). The germline V and J ends were trimmed by 5 bases and 7 bases, with 17 bases remaining between them. This CDR3 is CASSRRLNGGEKLFF. The CDR3, as DNA: TGTGCCAGTAGTCGGCGCTTGAACGGCGGTGAAAAACTGTTTTTT. Together with reference TRBV19 and TRBJ1-4, the CDR3 gives the full variable domain: DGGITQSPKYLFRKEGQNVTLSCEQNLNHDAMYWYRQDPGQGLRLIYYSQIVNDFQKGDIAEGYSVSREKKESFPLTVTSAQKNPTAFYLCASSRRLNGGEKLFFGSGTQLSVL.

This chain uses TRBV4-3 with TRBJ2-3, with D unresolved. The CDR3 is 15 amino acids. Trimming shortened V by 0 bases and J by 4 bases, and 11 bases separated the two germline ends. Germline V lookup: CDR1 LGHNA, CDR2 YSLEER. CDR3 residues: CASSQDLRVSDTQYF. CDR3 nucleotide sequence: TGCGCCAGCAGCCAAGATCTCCGGGTCTCAGATACGCAGTATTTT.

V gene TRBV18 combines with J gene TRBJ2-7, with no clear D. This CDR3 spans 13 amino acids. Germline V gene sequence: CDR1 KGHSH, CDR2 LQKENI. V lost 3 bases and J lost 6, with 12 bases in between. The CDR3 nucleotides are TGTGCCAGCTCACCGCCTACTACGTCCGAGCAGTACTTC. Translating gives CASSPPTTSEQYF. The full variable domain, with the rest looked up from reference TRBV18 and TRBJ2-7, is NAGVMQNPRHLVRRRGQEARLRCSPMKGHSHVYWYRQLPEEGLKFMVYLQKENIIDESGMPKERFSAEFPKEGPSILRIQQVVRGDSAAYFCASSPPTTSEQYFGPGTRLTVT.

The rearrangement uses TRBV5-5 and TRBJ1-2, with D hard to call. V was cut by 0 bases and J by 8 bases, with 11 bases left in between. In germline, CDR1 is SGHKS, CDR2 YYEKEE (reference sequence). CDR3 length: 13 amino acids. The CDR3 sequence is CASSLDRGDGYTF. The CDR3, as DNA: TGTGCCAGCAGCTTGGATCGGGGTGACGGCTACACCTTC. Variable domain in full (rest from reference TRBV5-5 and TRBJ1-2): DAGVTQSPTHLIKTRGQQVTLRCSPISGHKSVSWYQQVLGQGPQFIFQYYEKEERGRGNFPDRFSARQFPNYSSELNVNALLLGDSALYLCASSLDRGDGYTFGSGTRLTVV.

In DNA form, the CDR3 reads TGTGCCAGCAGAAAACAGAAGACTACCTACGAGCAGTACTTC. As protein: CASRKQKTTYEQYF. The V gene is TRBV27, the J gene TRBJ2-7; D is possibly TRBD2 (5 bases). CDR3 length: 14 amino acids. Between the trimmed V and J ends, which lost 6 bases and 2 bases, there was a span of 14 bases. CDR1 MNHEY and CDR2 SMNVEV come from the germline V gene (reference sequence).

The V and J genes are TRBV6-5 and TRBJ1-1; D is uncertain. The CDR3 contains 15 residues. Germline values: CDR1 MNHEY, CDR2 SVGAGI. The V and J ends lost 0 bases and 4 bases respectively, with 12 bases between them. CDR3 protein: CASSYSTGSGTEAFF. CDR3 coding DNA: TGTGCCAGCAGTTACTCAACGGGGAGCGGCACTGAAGCTTTCTTT.

The V and J genes are TRBV5-1 and TRBJ2-5; no clear D. Trimming took 1 base from V and 3 from J, leaving 7 bases between them. This CDR3 has 13 residues. CDR1 is SGHRS, CDR2 YFSETQ, per germline. The DNA for the CDR3 is TGCGCCAGCAGCTTGACGGCGGAAGAGACCCAGTACTTC. Amino acid sequence: CASSLTAEETQYF.

CDR3 residues: CASGRTGAYEQYF. The CDR3 bases are TGTGCCAGTGGAAGGACAGGGGCCTACGAGCAGTACTTC. This chain links TRBV19 with TRBJ2-7; 9 bases are shared with TRBD1. CDR3 size: 13 residues. V dropped 8 bases and J dropped 2; count of bases not matched to a gene: 4. Germline V gene sequence: CDR1 LNHDA, CDR2 SQIVND (reference sequence).

The chain couples TRBV19 to TRBJ2-2; TRBD2 is a possible D gene (5 bases). Trimming shortened V by 1 base and J by 5 bases, and 8 bases separated the two germline ends. This CDR3 comprises 14 residues. Germline assignment: CDR1 LNHDA and CDR2 SQIVND (reference sequence). Here the CDR3 DNA reads TGTGCCAGTAGTATAGGCCGCGGGACCGGGGAGCTGTTTTTT. Translation gives CASSIGRGTGELFF.

V and J are TRBV2 and TRBJ2-7, with D possibly matching TRBD1 (6 bases). CDR3 size: 12 residues. Trimming removed 4 bases from V and 5 bases from J, with 9 bases in between. Germline assignment: CDR1 SNHLY and CDR2 FYNNEI. The CDR3 DNA sequence: TGTGCCAGCAGTGGACAGGACCACGAGCAGTACTTC. Translation: CASSGQDHEQYF.

The chain carries TRBV19 and TRBJ2-1; TRBD2 might be the D (6 bases). The germline CDR1 and CDR2 sequences are LNHDA and SQIVND (reference sequence). The V gene lost 6 bases and the J gene lost 0 bases, with 12 bases spanning the gap. The CDR3 loop spans 15 amino acids. The CDR3 region has the DNA TGTGCCAGTAGCTGGGCGGGGTACTCCTACAATGAGCAGTTCTTC. It specifies CASSWAGYSYNEQFF.